This passage covers 18 T cell receptor beta chains from one sample sequenced in a study of T-cell reconstitution after alpha-beta-depleted transplantation in children (dated by TCRdb to about 2016). The sample's treatment or condition label, decoded: allogeneic hematopoietic cell transplantation with graft depleted of TCRalphabeta T cells and CD19 B cells. Library generation was performed with PCR. Instrument used: Illumina HiSeq 2500. TCR libraries were prepared with molecular barcoding, using unique molecular identifiers to normalize TCRbeta repertoire quantification. TCRdb reanalyzed the raw reads on its own, using fastp at Q25 for trimming and MiXCR for clone calling, and kept in-frame beta chains. One record per CDR3 amino acid sequence lists the most common genes and DNA. The sample includes around 670,000 distinct CDR3 sequences, with around 13% observed a single time. 0.79% of the sample is held by the ten biggest clonotypes.

The sample here was PBMCs, taken before TCRalphabeta/CD19-depleted stem cell transplant. The receptors stem from a girl aged 2 to 10 with congenital amegakaryocytic thrombocytopenia, due to receive a stem cell transplant.

This clonotype was seen repeatedly, ten times or more. The rearrangement links TRBV20-1 to TRBJ2-1; D is unclear. The V end was cut by 2 bases, the J end by 0 bases, with 8 bases between. CDR3 length: 14 amino acids. Germline loops: CDR1 DFQATT, CDR2 SNEGSKA (reference sequence). CDR3 nucleotide sequence: TGCAGTGCTAGAAAGGGTTCCTCCTACAATGAGCAGTTCTTC. Translating it yields CSARKGSSYNEQFF.

This clonotype came up a few times. The chain has TRBV5-6 and TRBJ1-5; tentatively, D is TRBD1 (6 bases). V was shortened by 3 bases and J by 4 bases, with 14 bases between the two germline ends. CDR1 SGHDT and CDR2 YYEEEE come from the germline V gene. The CDR3 runs 15 residues. CDR3 nucleotide sequence: TGTGCCAGCAGCTACAAGGGGGACGAGAATCAGCCCCAGCATTTT. It specifies CASSYKGDENQPQHF.

The sample holds many counts of this clonotype. This rearrangement joins TRBV20-1 to TRBJ2-1; D is unclear. The germline gives CDR1 DFQATT, CDR2 SNEGSKA (reference sequence). With 3 bases removed from V and 5 bases from J, the gap between germline ends came to 11 bases. The CDR3 totals 13 residues. Here the CDR3 reads CSARSTGDNEQFF. The CDR3 coding sequence is TGCAGTGCTAGGTCGACTGGGGACAATGAGCAGTTCTTC.

This clonotype has a count of ten or more. This rearrangement joins TRBV9 to TRBJ1-2; D ambiguous. Trimming removed 0 bases from V and 2 bases from J, with 8 bases in between. The germline CDR1 and CDR2 sequences are SGDLS and YYNGEE. The CDR3 has 14 amino acids. The CDR3 protein is CASSVGGENYGYTF. In DNA form, the CDR3 reads TGTGCCAGCAGCGTAGGGGGAGAAAACTATGGCTACACCTTC.

In this sample, this clonotype turned up many times. Written as DNA, the CDR3 is TGTGCCAGTAGATCTTGGCCCCAAAACGCTGAAGCTTTCTTT. The encoded protein is CASRSWPQNAEAFF. V usage is TRBV19 and J usage is TRBJ1-1; D is unclear. Trimming stripped 6 bases from V and 6 bases from J, with 17 bases between. The V gene's germline CDR1 is LNHDA and CDR2 SQIVND (reference sequence). This CDR3 is built from 14 residues.

This clonotype was seen a few times. The chain recombines TRBV5-1 with TRBJ2-1; 14 bases are shared with TRBD2. V lost 4 bases to trimming and J lost 6 bases; unmatched junction nucleotides: 6. From germline, CDR1 is SGHRS and CDR2 YFSETQ. The CDR3 contains 16 residues. This CDR3 reads CASSPPGTSGGNEQFF. The CDR3 coding sequence is TGCGCCAGCAGCCCACCGGGGACTAGCGGGGGCAATGAGCAGTTCTTC.

This clonotype was picked up a small number of times. The V and J genes are TRBV15 and TRBJ1-5, with D unclear. V lost 5 bases and J 0 bases, leaving 11 bases between the germline ends. The CDR3 loop spans 15 amino acids. Germline CDR1 and CDR2: LNHNV and YYDKDF (reference sequence). CDR3 sequence reads: CATSEGHYSNQPQHF. Here the CDR3 DNA reads TGTGCCACCAGCGAGGGCCACTATAGCAATCAGCCCCAGCATTTT.

This clonotype has ten or more counts. The chain recombines TRBV20-1 with TRBJ2-1; D may be TRBD1 or TRBD2 (5 bases each). This CDR3 has 14 residues. Germline V gene data show CDR1 as DFQATT and CDR2 as SNEGSKA (reference sequence). V lost 3 bases to trimming and J lost 5 bases, with 14 bases between them. The CDR3 region has the DNA TGCAGTGCTAGGGGGGTAGCGCAGCACAATGAGCAGTTCTTC. Translating it yields CSARGVAQHNEQFF.

CDR3 region: CASSPWGTGGFNEQFF. Written as DNA, the CDR3 is TGTGCCAGCAGCCCCTGGGGTACGGGAGGGTTCAATGAGCAGTTCTTC. J is TRBJ2-1 and V is TRBV14; the match to TRBD2 covers 8 bases. Trimming removed 4 bases from V and 6 bases from J; junction bases left unmatched: 11. There are 16 residues in the CDR3. Per the germline V gene, CDR1 is SGHDN and CDR2 is FVKESK.

The chain links TRBV5-1 to TRBJ2-1, with D possibly being TRBD2 (5 bases). The length of the CDR3 is 15 residues. Germline CDR1 and CDR2: SGHRS and YFSETQ. V was cut by 3 bases and J by 3 bases, with 13 bases left in between. CDR3 in amino acids: CASSWELEGYNEQFF. CDR3 nucleotide sequence: TGCGCCAGCAGCTGGGAACTAGAAGGCTACAATGAGCAGTTCTTC. Looking up the rest from reference TRBV5-1 and TRBJ2-1 gives the full variable domain: KAGVTQTPRYLIKTRGQQVTLSCSPISGHRSVSWYQQTPGQGLQFLFEYFSETQRNKGNFPGRFSGRQFSNSRSEMNVSTLELGDSALYLCASSWELEGYNEQFFGPGTRLTVL.

Remarks on this clonotype: One end of the junction does not line up with germline, which may come from a read error. The chain has TRBV5-4 and TRBJ2-7; TRBD2 agrees at 9 bases. Germline CDR1 reads SGHNT; CDR2 reads YYREEE (reference sequence). CDR3 length: 16 amino acids. This chain's CDR3 is CASSPPGLAGIDEQHF. The CDR3 region has the DNA TGTGCCAGCAGCCCGCCCGGGCTAGCGGGAATTGACGAGCAGCACTTC. Full variable domain (rest looked up from reference TRBV5-4 and TRBJ2-7): ETGVTQSPTHLIKTRGQQVTLRCSSQSGHNTVSWYQQALGQGPQFIFQYYREEENGRGNFPPRFSGLQFPNYSSELNVNALELDDSALYLCASSPPGLAGIDEQHFGPGTRLTVT.

This clonotype was detected many times. The J gene is TRBJ2-5, the V gene TRBV29-1, with a possible D match to TRBD2 (6 bases). CDR3 length equals 11 residues. CDR1 and CDR2 from the germline V gene are SQVTM and ANQGSEA. The V end was cut by 6 bases, the J end by 7 bases, with 12 bases between. The CDR3 loop reads CSVAAGGTQYF. The CDR3 region has the DNA TGCAGCGTGGCAGCCGGGGGGACCCAGTACTTC.

This clonotype has a handful of counts. The rearrangement links TRBV12-3 or TRBV12-4 to TRBJ2-5, with TRBD2 matching over 12 bases. J was trimmed by 3 bases and V by 6 bases; bases with no gene match: 8. The CDR3 totals 16 residues. The CDR3 region is CASRMTSGGPEETQYF. CDR3 nucleotides: TGTGCCAGCAGGATGACTAGCGGGGGACCAGAAGAGACCCAGTACTTC.

The chain employs TRBV5-1 and TRBJ2-1; no clear D. CDR3 length: 13 amino acids. Per the germline V gene, CDR1 is SGHRS and CDR2 is YFSETQ. V was clipped by 1 base and J by 6 bases, with 8 bases between them. The CDR3 DNA follows: TGCGCCAGCAGCTTGACGGCTACCAATGAGCAGTTCTTC. Its translation: CASSLTATNEQFF.

This clonotype was seen repeatedly, ten times or more. The chain couples TRBV10-3 to TRBJ2-7; 9 bases are shared with TRBD2. CDR1 is ENHRY and CDR2 is SYGVKD in the germline V gene. The CDR3 runs 15 residues. The V gene end was trimmed by 6 bases and the J gene end by 2 bases; junction bases not matched to a gene: 8. CDR3 sequence (DNA): TGTGCCATCAGCGTAGCGGGGGTAAACACCTACGAGCAGTACTTC. It specifies CAISVAGVNTYEQYF.

J is TRBJ2-5 and V is TRBV6-2 or TRBV6-3; D remains unclear. V lost 0 bases and J 4 bases, leaving 3 bases between the germline ends. The CDR3 sequence is 12 residues long. Germline loops: CDR1 MNHEY, CDR2 SVGEGT. The CDR3 sequence: CASSYSIETQYF. Here the CDR3 DNA reads TGTGCCAGCAGTTACTCGATAGAGACCCAGTACTTC.

The sample holds many counts of this clonotype. The J gene is TRBJ2-7, the V gene TRBV7-9; a possible D gene is TRBD1 (6 bases). Trimming removed 0 bases from V and 5 bases from J, with 14 bases in between. The germline V gene has CDR1 SEHNR and CDR2 FQNEAQ (reference sequence). The length of the CDR3 is 15 residues. The DNA of the CDR3 is TGTGCCAGCAGCTTAGCGACAGGTTGGTGGAACGAGCAGTACTTC. It translates to CASSLATGWWNEQYF.

This clonotype came up many times. V gene TRBV20-1 combines with J gene TRBJ1-4; D gene unclear. This CDR3 has 15 amino acids. V was trimmed by 6 bases and J by 5 bases, leaving 19 bases between them. In germline, CDR1 is DFQATT, CDR2 SNEGSKA (reference sequence). The CDR3 bases are TGCAGTGCGAACGTCCAGGCACCGGGGAATGAAAAACTGTTTTTT. As protein: CSANVQAPGNEKLFF.